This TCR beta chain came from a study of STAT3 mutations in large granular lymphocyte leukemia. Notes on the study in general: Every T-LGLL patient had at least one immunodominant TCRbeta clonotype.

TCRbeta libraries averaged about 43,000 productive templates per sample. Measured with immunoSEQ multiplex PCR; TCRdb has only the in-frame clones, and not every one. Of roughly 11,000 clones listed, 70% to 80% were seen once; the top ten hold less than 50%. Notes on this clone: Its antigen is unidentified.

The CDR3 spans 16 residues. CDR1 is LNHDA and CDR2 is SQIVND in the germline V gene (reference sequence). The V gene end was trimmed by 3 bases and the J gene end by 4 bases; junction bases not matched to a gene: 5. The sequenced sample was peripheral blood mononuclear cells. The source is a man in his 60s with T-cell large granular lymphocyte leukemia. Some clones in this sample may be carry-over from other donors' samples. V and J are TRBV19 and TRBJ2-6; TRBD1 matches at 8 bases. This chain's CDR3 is CASSMPTGAGANVLTF. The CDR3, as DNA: TGTGCCAGTAGTATGCCGACAGGGGCCGGGGCCAACGTCCTGACTTTC.